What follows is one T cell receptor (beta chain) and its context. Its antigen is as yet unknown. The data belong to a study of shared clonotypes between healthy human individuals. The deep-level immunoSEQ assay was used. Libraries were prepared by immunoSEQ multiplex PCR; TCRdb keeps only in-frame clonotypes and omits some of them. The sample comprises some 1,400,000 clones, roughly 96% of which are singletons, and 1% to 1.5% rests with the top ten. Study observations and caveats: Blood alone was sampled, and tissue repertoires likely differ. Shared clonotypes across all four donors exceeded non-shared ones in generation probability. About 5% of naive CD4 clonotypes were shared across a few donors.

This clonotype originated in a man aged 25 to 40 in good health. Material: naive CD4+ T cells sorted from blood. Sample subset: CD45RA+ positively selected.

The CDR3 DNA follows: TGTGCCAGCAGCCCCAGGAGAGGGAGGACCTACGAGCAGTACTTC. Its protein product is CASSPRRGRTYEQYF. V is TRBV9 and J is TRBJ2-7; D is perhaps TRBD2 (6 bases). The CDR3 is 15 residues long. In germline, CDR1 is SGDLS, CDR2 YYNGEE. Trimming took 4 bases from V and 2 from J, leaving 16 bases between them.